What follows is one TCR beta chain and its context. Its antigen is as yet unknown. PCR used 60 Vbeta primers and 13 Jbeta primers. The data were produced by immunoSEQ multiplex PCR, yet TCRdb's version contains in-frame clones alone and is incomplete. The sample carries about 130,000 clones, around 78% recorded once. CDR1 and CDR2 (germline): LNHDA, SQIVND (reference sequence). Deletions cut 6 bases from V and 6 bases from J, with 15 bases between. The CDR3 covers 14 residues. The sample originates from a study of cytomegalovirus exposure and HLA in healthy donors. Looking at the study overall: An early data release held 75 million to 100 million unique TCRs from HLA-typed donors. Broader study findings: Cytomegalovirus-associated status was assigned to 150 or so TCR beta chains.

The sequence derives from a woman in her 50s in good health and CMV-seronegative. This chain links TRBV19 with TRBJ2-1; possible D gene TRBD2, 6 bases. Material for sequencing was PBMCs. The CDR3 DNA sequence: TGTGCCAGTAGAGGACTGCGGGATGTCAATGAGCAGTTCTTC. It is translated as CASRGLRDVNEQFF. The full variable domain, its missing parts supplied by reference TRBV19 and TRBJ2-1, is DGGITQSPKYLFRKEGQNVTLSCEQNLNHDAMYWYRQDPGQGLRLIYYSQIVNDFQKGDIAEGYSVSREKKESFPLTVTSAQKNPTAFYLCASRGLRDVNEQFFGPGTRLTVL.